This T cell receptor (beta chain) originates from a study of T-cell memory formation after mild COVID-19. The CDR3 is 17 amino acids. Trimming shortened V by 6 bases and J by 3 bases, and 20 bases separated the two germline ends. MiXCR was run by TCRdb on the 5' RACE reads, yielding one entry per CDR3 protein. Altogether hundreds of thousands of distinct CDR3 sequences are present, around 17% being singletons, with the ten largest covering more than 10%. A few counts support this clonotype. The source of this sequence is an adult woman who had mild COVID-19 (a few samples of this study predate the infection). Cell type and time point are not known. V usage is TRBV12-3 or TRBV12-4 and J usage is TRBJ2-2, with a tentative D call TRBD2 (5 bases). Source material: PBMCs or a T cell subset sorted from them (not recorded which). The CDR3, as DNA: TGTGCCAGCAGCCAAGACTACGCCGTAGAGTACACCGGGGAGCTGTTTTTT. Translating it yields CASSQDYAVEYTGELFF.